The 20 T cell receptor beta chains in this list originate from one sample, sequenced in a study of blood T cell repertoires in COVID-19. Sequencing used immunoSEQ multiplex PCR; TCRdb keeps in-frame clones, though not all of them. The table includes some 120,000 clones, around four fifths detected once. The sample taken for sequencing was peripheral blood. The receptors were sampled from a human donor in a cohort sampled during active COVID-19.

CDR3 loop: CASSADRFTEAFF. CDR3 in DNA: TGTGCCAGCAGCGCGGACAGGTTTACTGAAGCTTTCTTT. The rearrangement joins TRBV5-4 to TRBJ1-1; 7 nucleotides align to TRBD1. V was clipped by 4 bases and J by 5 bases; unmatched bases: 5. Germline-derived CDR1 and CDR2 are SGHNT and YYREEE (reference sequence). This CDR3 comprises 13 residues. Full variable domain (outside the CDR3, taken from reference TRBV5-4 and TRBJ1-1): ETGVTQSPTHLIKTRGQQVTLRCSSQSGHNTVSWYQQALGQGPQFIFQYYREEENGRGNFPPRFSGLQFPNYSSELNVNALELDDSALYLCASSADRFTEAFFGQGTRLTVV.

The CDR3: CASRGDRYPSGANVLTF. CDR3 DNA sequence: TGTGCCAGCAGGGGGGACAGGTACCCCTCTGGGGCCAACGTCCTGACTTTC. The chain uses TRBV27 and TRBJ2-6, with 8 bases fitting TRBD1. The CDR3 length is 17 residues. V lost 6 bases and J lost 0; bases outside the gene matches: 7. Germline CDR1 MNHEY, CDR2 SMNVEV (reference sequence).

The J gene is TRBJ1-2, the V gene TRBV19; 7 bases line up with TRBD1. CDR3 length: 16 amino acids. The trim removed 3 bases at V and 0 bases at J, leaving 7 bases unmatched. CDR1 and CDR2 (germline): LNHDA, SQIVND (reference sequence). The chain's CDR3 is CASSIIGTAANYGYTF. The DNA of the CDR3 is TGTGCCAGTAGTATCATAGGGACAGCTGCTAACTATGGCTACACCTTC.

The chain employs TRBV4-2 and TRBJ2-7, with a weak D call TRBD1 (5 bases). V was trimmed by 1 base and J by 3 bases, leaving 13 bases between them. Germline lookup yields CDR1 LGHNA and CDR2 YNFKEQ. The CDR3 is 15 amino acids. CDR3 protein: CASSQATATLYEQYF. DNA of the CDR3: TGTGCCAGCAGCCAAGCGACAGCAACCCTCTACGAGCAGTACTTC.

The chain employs TRBV9 and TRBJ2-2; 7 bases fit TRBD1. The germline gives CDR1 SGDLS, CDR2 YYNGEE. V was clipped by 9 bases and J by 4 bases; unmatched bases: 9. The CDR3 is 14 amino acids. In DNA form, the CDR3 reads TGTGCCACCAATCAGGGGGAGAGCACCGGGGAGCTGTTTTTT. This encodes CATNQGESTGELFF.

This chain links TRBV7-9 with TRBJ1-2; 9 bases are shared with TRBD1. Trimming cost V 5 bases and J 7 bases; bases outside gene matches: 11. The length of the CDR3 is 15 residues. CDR1 and CDR2 (germline): SEHNR, FQNEAQ (reference sequence). The CDR3 protein is CASSIQTGGLGGYTF. The CDR3 DNA reads TGTGCCAGCAGCATCCAGACAGGGGGACTAGGTGGCTACACCTTC.

The chain's CDR3 is CASGEKGNTIYF. CDR3 nucleotides: TGTGCCAGCGGGGAGAAGGGAAACACCATATATTTT. The rearrangement joins TRBV7-9 to TRBJ1-3; no firm D call. The V and J ends lost 8 bases and 4 bases respectively, with 9 bases between them. This CDR3 region has 12 residues. Germline loops: CDR1 SEHNR, CDR2 FQNEAQ (reference sequence).

The chain is built from TRBV28 and TRBJ2-1, with TRBD2 matching 11 bases. With 6 bases clipped from V and 7 bases from J, the junction kept 8 bases outside the gene matches. Germline V gene lookup returns CDR1 MDHEN and CDR2 SYDVKM. This CDR3 has 15 amino acids. CDR3 bases: TGTGCCAGCAGGCAGGGACTAGCGGAGGGGAATGAGCAGTTCTTC. Residues: CASRQGLAEGNEQFF.

In this sample, this clone turned up many times. This sequence joins TRBV19 and TRBJ1-1; D is unclear. The germline V gene encodes CDR1 LNHDA and CDR2 SQIVND (reference sequence). The CDR3 has 19 residues. V lost 3 bases to trimming and J lost 0 bases, with 23 bases between them. The CDR3 loop is CASSIYTLWLQPLNTEAFF. The CDR3 DNA reads TGTGCCAGTAGTATTTATACGCTCTGGTTACAGCCACTGAACACTGAAGCTTTCTTT. The full variable domain, with the rest looked up from reference TRBV19 and TRBJ1-1, is DGGITQSPKYLFRKEGQNVTLSCEQNLNHDAMYWYRQDPGQGLRLIYYSQIVNDFQKGDIAEGYSVSREKKESFPLTVTSAQKNPTAFYLCASSIYTLWLQPLNTEAFFGQGTRLTVV.

V usage is TRBV27 and J usage is TRBJ2-1; 11 bases agree with TRBD1. The CDR3 length is 17 residues. V trimming: 8 bases; J trimming: 4 bases; junction bases outside the gene matches: 13. The V gene's germline CDR1 is MNHEY and CDR2 SMNVEV (reference sequence). DNA for the CDR3: TGTGCCAGCTGGAAGGACAGGGGGCCTACCCTATACAATGAGCAGTTCTTC. Protein: CASWKDRGPTLYNEQFF.

J is TRBJ2-5 and V is TRBV27; TRBD1 matches at 7 bases. The length of the CDR3 is 15 residues. CDR1 MNHEY and CDR2 SMNVEV come from the germline V gene (reference sequence). Trimming removed 5 bases from V and 5 bases from J; junction bases left unmatched: 11. The CDR3 sequence is CASSLKQGRLETQYF. As DNA, the CDR3 is TGTGCCAGCAGTCTTAAACAGGGGCGGCTGGAGACCCAGTACTTC.

The genes are TRBV2 and TRBJ1-1; 10 nucleotides align to TRBD1. The CDR3 has 14 amino acids. The germline CDR1 and CDR2 sequences are SNHLY and FYNNEI. Trimming removed 6 bases from V and 0 bases from J; junction bases left unmatched: 1. The CDR3 DNA reads as TGTGCCAGCAGGGACAGGGGGATGAACACTGAAGCTTTCTTT. Protein sequence: CASRDRGMNTEAFF.

The chain is built from TRBV7-2 and TRBJ2-7, with TRBD2 matching over 8 bases. This CDR3 region has 15 residues. Germline CDR1 SGHTA, CDR2 FQGNSA. J lost 2 bases, V lost 5 bases, and 8 bases had no gene match. This CDR3 is CASSATSDPAYEQYF. CDR3 coding DNA: TGTGCCAGCAGCGCGACTAGCGACCCAGCCTACGAGCAGTACTTC. Drawing the rest from reference TRBV7-2 and TRBJ2-7, the complete variable domain is GAGVSQSPSNKVTEKGKDVELRCDPISGHTALYWYRQSLGQGLEFLIYFQGNSAPDKSGLPSDRFSAERTGGSVSTLTIQRTQQEDSAVYLCASSATSDPAYEQYFGPGTRLTVT.

V usage is TRBV27 and J usage is TRBJ2-5, with a weak D call TRBD2 (5 bases). The CDR3 is made up of 13 amino acids. Looked up from germline, CDR1 is MNHEY and CDR2 is SMNVEV (reference sequence). V was clipped by 4 bases and J by 5 bases, with 11 bases between them. Written as DNA, the CDR3 is TGTGCCAGCAGTTATGTCGGGGAGGAGACCCAGTACTTC. Its translation: CASSYVGEETQYF.

The CDR3 sequence: CASSYPRASGQLAKNIQYF. The CDR3 DNA is TGTGCCAGCAGTTACCCGAGGGCTAGCGGACAGCTAGCCAAAAACATTCAGTACTTC. The chain joins TRBV6-2 or TRBV6-3 to TRBJ2-4, with D possibly being TRBD2 (7 bases). V lost 2 bases to trimming and J lost 0 bases, with 20 bases between them. This CDR3 has 19 residues. The germline CDR1 and CDR2 sequences are MNHEY and SVGEGT.

The gene calls are TRBV15 and TRBJ1-2; tentative D call: TRBD1 (6 bases). This CDR3 contains 14 residues. CDR1 is LNHNV, CDR2 YYDKDF, per germline (reference sequence). The V end was cut by 8 bases, the J end by 3 bases, with 16 bases between. The CDR3 bases are TGTGCCACCTCAGCGGGGGCGGGGTACTATGGCTACACCTTC. Amino acids: CATSAGAGYYGYTF.

V is TRBV7-2 and J is TRBJ2-1; TRBD2 aligns across 8 bases. The CDR3 spans 15 residues. V was pared by 8 bases and J by 4 bases, with 10 bases of the junction left unmatched. Per the germline V gene, CDR1 is SGHTA and CDR2 is FQGNSA. CDR3 sequence reads: CASGASGPGYNEQFF. In DNA, the CDR3 is TGTGCCAGCGGGGCTAGCGGGCCGGGGTACAATGAGCAGTTCTTC.

In this sample, this clone turned up once. This sequence joins TRBV19 and TRBJ2-7; D might be TRBD2 (7 bases). The ends were cut back, 3 bases at V and 6 bases at J, with 15 bases in the middle. Germline V gene data show CDR1 as LNHDA and CDR2 as SQIVND (reference sequence). This CDR3 has 14 amino acids. CDR3 sequence: CASSIARGGLEQYF. The CDR3 DNA reads TGTGCCAGTAGTATCGCCAGGGGAGGGCTCGAGCAGTACTTC.

The chain recombines TRBV27 with TRBJ2-6, with TRBD1 identical over 8 bases. CDR1 is MNHEY, CDR2 SMNVEV, per germline (reference sequence). The CDR3 runs to 17 residues. Germline trimming cut 6 bases from V and 0 bases from J; bases unmatched to any gene: 7. The CDR3 nucleotides are TGTGCCAGCAGCCGGGACAGGTTTAGCTCTGGGGCCAACGTCCTGACTTTC. This encodes CASSRDRFSSGANVLTF.

The chain employs TRBV27 and TRBJ1-4; no reliable D call. V shed 3 bases and J shed 5 bases, with 7 bases lying between them. Germline V gene sequence: CDR1 MNHEY, CDR2 SMNVEV (reference sequence). The CDR3 has 13 amino acids. The CDR3 coding sequence is TGTGCCAGCAGTTTCTCCGGGAATGAAAAACTGTTTTTT. It translates to CASSFSGNEKLFF.